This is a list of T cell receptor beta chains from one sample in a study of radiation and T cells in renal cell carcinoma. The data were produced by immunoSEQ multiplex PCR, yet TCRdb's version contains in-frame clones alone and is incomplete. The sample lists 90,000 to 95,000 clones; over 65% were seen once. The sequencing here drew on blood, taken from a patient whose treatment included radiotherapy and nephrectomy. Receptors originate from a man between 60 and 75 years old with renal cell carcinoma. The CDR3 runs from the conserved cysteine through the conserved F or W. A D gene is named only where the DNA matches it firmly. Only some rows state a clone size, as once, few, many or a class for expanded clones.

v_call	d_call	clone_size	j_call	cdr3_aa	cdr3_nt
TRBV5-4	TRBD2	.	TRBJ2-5	CASSDGTSGRAGRETQYF	TGTGCCAGCAGCGATGGGACTAGCGGGAGGGCAGGTCGAGAGACCCAGTACTTC
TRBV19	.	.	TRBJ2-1	CASSIDGEGFEQFF	TGTGCCAGTAGTATAGATGGCGAGGGTTTTGAGCAGTTCTTC
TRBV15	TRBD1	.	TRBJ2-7	CATSSPGTGEIYEQYF	TGTGCCACCAGCAGTCCAGGGACAGGGGAAATCTACGAGCAGTACTTC
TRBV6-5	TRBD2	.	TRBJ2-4	CASRPSGEVKNIQYF	TGTGCCAGCAGGCCTAGCGGAGAGGTTAAAAACATTCAGTACTTC
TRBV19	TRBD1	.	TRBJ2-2	CASWDRGGTGELFF	TGTGCCAGTTGGGACAGGGGGGGCACCGGGGAGCTGTTTTTT
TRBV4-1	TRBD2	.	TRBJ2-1	CASSRWGFSRPGGEQFF	TGCGCCAGCAGCCGTTGGGGTTTTAGCCGTCCCGGGGGGGAGCAGTTCTTC
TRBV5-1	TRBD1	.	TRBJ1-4	CASSLATGTNEKLFF	TGCGCCAGCAGCTTGGCGACAGGGACTAATGAAAAACTGTTTTTT
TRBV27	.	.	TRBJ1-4	CASGPGPNPNEKLFF	TGTGCCAGCGGGCCGGGGCCCAACCCAAATGAAAAACTGTTTTTT
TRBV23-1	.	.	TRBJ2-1	CASTRGPDNEQFF	TGCGCCAGCACCCGGGGTCCGGATAATGAGCAGTTCTTC
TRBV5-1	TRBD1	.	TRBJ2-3	CASSLSTGGDTQYF	TGCGCCAGCAGCTTGTCAACAGGGGGAGATACGCAGTATTTT
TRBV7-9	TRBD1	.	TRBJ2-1	CAAPGQGTYNEQFF	TGTGCCGCGCCGGGACAGGGGACCTACAATGAGCAGTTCTTC
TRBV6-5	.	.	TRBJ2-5	CASSYSTLSQETQYF	TGTGCCAGCAGTTACTCGACACTTTCACAAGAGACCCAGTACTTC
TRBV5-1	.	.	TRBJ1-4	CASSLGAAPGKEKLFF	TGCGCCAGCAGCTTGGGGGCAGCCCCGGGGAAGGAAAAACTGTTTTTT
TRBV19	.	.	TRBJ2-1	CASRHESSSYNEQFF	TGTGCCAGTAGACACGAATCGAGCTCCTACAATGAGCAGTTCTTC
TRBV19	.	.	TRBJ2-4	CASSIGLPKNIQYF	TGTGCCAGTAGTATAGGGCTACCGAAAAACATTCAGTACTTC
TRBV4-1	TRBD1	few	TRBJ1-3	CASSHDRVNGNTIYF	TGCGCCAGCAGCCACGACAGGGTGAACGGAAACACCATATATTTT
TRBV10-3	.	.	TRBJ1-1	CAISENGDAAFF	TGTGCCATCAGTGAGAATGGGGATGCGGCTTTCTTT
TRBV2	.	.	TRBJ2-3	CASKVRPSTDTQYF	TGTGCCAGTAAAGTTCGGCCTAGCACAGATACGCAGTATTTT
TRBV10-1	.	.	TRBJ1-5	CASPIQGDWAQPQHF	TGCGCCAGTCCGATACAGGGTGACTGGGCTCAGCCCCAGCATTTT
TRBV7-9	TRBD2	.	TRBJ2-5	CASSLGWGLAANQETQYF	TGTGCCAGCAGCTTAGGGTGGGGACTAGCGGCTAACCAAGAGACCCAGTACTTC
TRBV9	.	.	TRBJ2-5	CASSVAIQETQYF	TGTGCCAGCAGCGTAGCCATCCAAGAGACCCAGTACTTC
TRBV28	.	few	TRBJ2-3	CASMLGALTDTQYF	TGTGCCAGCATGTTAGGGGCGCTAACAGATACGCAGTATTTT
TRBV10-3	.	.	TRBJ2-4	CAISESRGAVQYF	TGTGCCATCAGTGAGTCCCGAGGGGCCGTTCAGTACTTC
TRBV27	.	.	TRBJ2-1	CASSLRNRAGNEQFF	TGTGCCAGCAGCCTTAGAAACAGGGCCGGGAATGAGCAGTTCTTC
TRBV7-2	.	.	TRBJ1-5	CASSPLTGIGQPQHF	TGTGCCAGCAGCCCTTTAACAGGGATAGGACAGCCCCAGCATTTT
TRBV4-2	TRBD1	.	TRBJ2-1	CASSQGSTGQGSYNEQFF	TGTGCCAGCAGCCAAGGAAGTACGGGACAGGGTTCCTACAATGAGCAGTTCTTC
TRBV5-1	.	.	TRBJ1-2	CASARSANYGYTF	TGCGCCAGCGCGCGCAGTGCTAACTATGGCTACACCTTC
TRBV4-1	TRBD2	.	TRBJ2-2	CASSPIGLADNTGELFF	TGCGCCAGCAGCCCAATCGGGCTAGCGGACAACACCGGGGAGCTGTTTTTT
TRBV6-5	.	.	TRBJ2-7	CASSYGGVYEQYF	TGTGCCAGCAGTTATGGCGGGGTCTACGAGCAGTACTTC
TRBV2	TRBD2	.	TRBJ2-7	CASRYTSGSGYEQYF	TGTGCCAGCAGATATACTAGCGGGAGTGGGTACGAGCAGTACTTC
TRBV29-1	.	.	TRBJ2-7	CSAEDVNREQAYEQYF	TGCAGCGCTGAAGATGTTAACAGGGAACAAGCCTACGAGCAGTACTTC
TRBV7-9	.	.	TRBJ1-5	CASSSTGRNQPQHF	TGTGCCAGCAGCTCTACGGGACGGAATCAGCCCCAGCATTTT
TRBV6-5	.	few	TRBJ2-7	CASSPQDRTYEQYF	TGTGCCAGCAGTCCCCAAGACAGGACCTACGAGCAGTACTTC
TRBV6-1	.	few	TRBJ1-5	CASSDSNQPQHF	TGTGCCAGCAGTGACAGCAATCAGCCCCAGCATTTT
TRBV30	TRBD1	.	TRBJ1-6	CAWSGAAGGESPLHF	TGTGCCTGGAGTGGCGCCGCAGGGGGTGAATCACCCCTCCACTTT
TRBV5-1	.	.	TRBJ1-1	CASSLDSPLNTEAFF	TGCGCCAGCAGCTTGGACAGCCCCTTGAACACTGAAGCTTTCTTT
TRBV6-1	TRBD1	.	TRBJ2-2	CASQGAGELFF	TGTGCCAGCCAGGGGGCCGGGGAGCTGTTTTTT
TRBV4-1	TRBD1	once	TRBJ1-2	CASSPDRSYGYTF	TGCGCCAGCAGCCCGGACAGGAGCTATGGCTACACCTTC
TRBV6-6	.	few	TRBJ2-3	CASRIQGRGTDTQYF	TGTGCCAGCAGGATACAGGGGCGGGGTACAGATACGCAGTATTTT
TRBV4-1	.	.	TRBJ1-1	CASSQNSNMNTEAFF	TGCGCCAGCAGCCAAAACTCGAACATGAACACTGAAGCTTTCTTT
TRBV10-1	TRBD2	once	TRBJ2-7	CASSELAGGNNPYEQYF	TGCGCCAGCAGTGAGCTAGCGGGAGGGAATAATCCCTACGAGCAGTACTTC
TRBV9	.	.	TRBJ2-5	CASSVADSPRGTQYF	TGTGCCAGCAGCGTAGCTGACAGCCCTCGGGGGACCCAGTACTTC
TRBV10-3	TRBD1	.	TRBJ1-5	CAIRGQINQPQHF	TGTGCCATCAGGGGACAGATCAATCAGCCCCAGCATTTT
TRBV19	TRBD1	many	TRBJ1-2	CASSIAQGAAGYTF	TGTGCCAGTAGTATCGCACAGGGGGCGGCAGGCTACACCTTC
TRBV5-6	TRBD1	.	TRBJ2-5	CASSRDPRGMQYF	TGTGCCAGCAGCCGAGACCCCAGGGGGATGCAGTACTTC
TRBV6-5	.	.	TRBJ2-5	CASSYTGYQETQYF	TGTGCCAGCAGTTACACCGGGTACCAAGAGACCCAGTACTTC
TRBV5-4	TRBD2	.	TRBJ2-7	CASSLRLAGGPGEQYF	TGTGCCAGCAGCCTTCGACTAGCGGGAGGGCCGGGCGAGCAGTACTTC